These 4 T cell receptor beta chains originate from one sample sequenced in a study of blood T cell repertoires in COVID-19. Here immunoSEQ multiplex PCR was the method, and the copy in TCRdb shows in-frame clones only, minus some. The sample contains over 85,000 clones, about 90% of which appear only once. The sequencing sample was made of peripheral blood. Source of these receptors: a woman between 70 and 85 years old with acute or convalescent COVID-19.

This chain connects TRBV19 to TRBJ2-7; TRBD2 matches at 15 bases. CDR3 length equals 20 residues. Germline trimming cut 0 bases from V and 6 bases from J; bases unmatched to any gene: 15. Germline V CDR1 and CDR2: LNHDA, SQIVND (reference sequence). The chain's CDR3 is CASSIDKRPGLAGGLTEQYF. The CDR3 nucleotides read TGTGCCAGTAGTATAGACAAACGCCCGGGACTAGCGGGAGGACTCACCGAGCAGTACTTC.

The genes are TRBV11-2 and TRBJ2-5, with a possible D match to TRBD1 (5 bases). Per germline, CDR1 SGHAT and CDR2 FQNNGV. The CDR3 has 13 residues. V dropped 5 bases and J dropped 4 bases, with 11 bases sitting between them. The CDR3 nucleotides read TGTGCCAGCAGCAACCTGGGGCGAGAGACCCAGTACTTC. Amino acids: CASSNLGRETQYF.

The chain recombines TRBV10-2 with TRBJ2-7, with 11 bases identical to TRBD2. Trimming at V came to 5 bases and at J to 1 base, leaving 4 bases not matched to a gene. This CDR3 contains 15 residues. Germline CDR1 WSHSY, CDR2 SAAADI. This chain's CDR3 is CASSPRLAGSYEQYF. The CDR3 nucleotides are TGCGCCAGCAGTCCCCGACTAGCGGGATCCTACGAGCAGTACTTC.

This rearrangement joins TRBV6-5 to TRBJ1-1; 7 bases fit TRBD1. Unmatched junction bases numbered 7, after V lost 6 bases and J lost 6 bases. The germline CDR1 and CDR2 sequences are MNHEY and SVGAGI. The CDR3 is made up of 13 amino acids. Here the CDR3 reads CASRRDRFPEAFF. The CDR3 DNA reads as TGTGCCAGCAGGAGGGACAGATTCCCTGAAGCTTTCTTT.